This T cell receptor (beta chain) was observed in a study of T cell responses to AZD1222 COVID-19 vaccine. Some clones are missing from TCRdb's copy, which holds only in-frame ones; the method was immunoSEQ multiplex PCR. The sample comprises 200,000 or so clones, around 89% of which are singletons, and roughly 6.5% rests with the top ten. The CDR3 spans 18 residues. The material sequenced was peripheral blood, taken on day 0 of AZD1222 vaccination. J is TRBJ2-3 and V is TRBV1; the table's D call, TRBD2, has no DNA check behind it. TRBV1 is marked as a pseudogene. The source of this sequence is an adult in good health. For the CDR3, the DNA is TGCACCAGCAGCCAAGACCCCCCTAGACTAGCTTACGCAGATACGCAGTATTTT. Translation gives CTSSQDPPRLAYADTQYF.